Included here is one TCR beta chain sequence, with context. Its target is unknown. The data belong to a study of beta chain features in type 1 diabetes. Study-wide findings and caveats: Junctions at VDJ sites from type 1 diabetes patients had fewer insertions and more deletions. Any PCR bias toward short templates would affect both groups alike. Within each of all four CD4+ subsets, Type 1 diabetes patients had TCRB CDR3s that were moderately but significantly shorter.

The CDR3 runs to 14 residues. Per germline, CDR1 SGHTA and CDR2 FQGTGA. V lost 1 base and J lost 0, with 5 bases in between. Expressed TCRB transcripts were sequenced because the isolated RNA had all been reverse transcribed beforehand. The table came from immunoSEQ multiplex PCR; TCRdb's copy has only in-frame clones and leaves some out. In the table there are 300,000 to 400,000 clones, 9.6% of which are singletons. CD45RO/CCR7/CD25/CD127/CD95/CD27 staining was used to isolate CD4+ naive, central memory, regulatory and stem cell-like memory cells by sorting. This TCR derives from a young man with type 1 diabetes. This chain joins TRBV7-3 and TRBJ2-3; no clear D gene. Sequenced: central memory CD4+ T cells from blood. The CDR3 reads CASSLSASTDTQYF. The DNA of the CDR3 is TGTGCCAGCAGCTTAAGTGCAAGCACAGATACGCAGTATTTT.